This TCR beta chain is drawn from a study of T cells after posttransplantation cyclophosphamide. Study-level points and caveats: After PTCy, TRB diversity resembled that of CNI/methotrexate controls. Blood and skin or GI T cell repertoires showed limited TRB overlap. Later blood repertoires were often dominated by clones from the donor CD8+ memory compartment.

The CDR3 is 15 amino acids. The V end lost 1 base, the J end lost 3 bases, and 10 bases lay between the germline ends. The V gene's germline CDR1 is SGHRS and CDR2 YFSETQ. Controls had myeloablative marrow grafts with methotrexate and calcineurin inhibitor, sampled at 1 year. Using immunoSEQ multiplex PCR, the repertoire was profiled, and TCRdb retains in-frame clones only, with some absent. Here the sample spans about 21,000 clones, just over 85% being singletons. About this clone itself: Its antigen is undetermined.

This sequence was found in a female patient in her 30s who received an allogeneic stem cell transplant from an unrelated donor, was CMV-positive, and had acute and chronic GVHD. These T cells may partly come from the graft donor. The J gene is TRBJ1-4, the V gene TRBV5-1; D is ambiguous. The material sequenced was PBMCs, taken about 400 days after allogeneic stem cell transplant with calcineurin inhibitor and methotrexate. CDR3 nucleotide sequence: TGCGCCAGCAGCTTGTCGAACAGTCCTAATGAAAAACTGTTTTTT. As protein: CASSLSNSPNEKLFF. The full variable domain, completed using reference TRBV5-1 and TRBJ1-4, is KAGVTQTPRYLIKTRGQQVTLSCSPISGHRSVSWYQQTPGQGLQFLFEYFSETQRNKGNFPGRFSGRQFSNSRSEMNVSTLELGDSALYLCASSLSNSPNEKLFFGSGTQLSVL.